The source of this T cell receptor (beta chain) is a study of blood T cell repertoires in COVID-19. Study context: PBMCs, B-cell-depleted T cells, or T cells were the source of the cDNA or gDNA that made up the material.

During active infection, Seattle patients enrolled and were then monitored through disease. CDR1 and CDR2 (germline): SGHRS, YFSETQ. After removal of 0 bases from V and 4 bases from J, the junction contained 4 bases not matched to a gene. CDR3 length equals 16 residues. Original data processing: Scientists estimated how many nucleated cells there were by amplifying reference gene primers. TCRdb's copy holds only in-frame clones and misses some; the assay was immunoSEQ multiplex PCR. From that table come the V and J calls and clone size; the DNA was used to work out D and trimming. The data contain almost 350,000 clones, roughly nine tenths of them seen just once; the ten biggest clones take up roughly 3.9%.

Sequenced material: peripheral blood. V is TRBV5-1 and J is TRBJ2-5, with TRBD1 matching 12 bases. The clonotype originates from a woman aged 60 to 75 with COVID-19, enrolled during active disease. The CDR3 loop reads CASSLAGTGGTETQYF. CDR3 bases: TGCGCCAGCAGCTTGGCCGGGACAGGGGGCACAGAGACCCAGTACTTC.